This TCR beta chain was found in a study of blood T cell repertoires in COVID-19. Looking at the study overall: The samples span acute and convalescent COVID-19 from the United States, Italy and Spain.

Authors' data handling: Nucleated cell counts were estimated from reference gene primer amplification. Measured with immunoSEQ multiplex PCR; TCRdb has only the in-frame clones, and not every one. That table gives V, J and clone size, and the DNA gave D and trimming. In the table there are around 230,000 clones, approximately 83% of which are singletons. Per germline, CDR1 GTSNPN and CDR2 SVGIG (reference sequence). V was clipped by 4 bases and J by 4 bases, with 10 bases between them. CDR3 size: 12 residues. Material: peripheral blood. The sequence was collected from a woman in her thirties or forties with active or convalescent COVID-19. This chain uses TRBV30 with TRBJ1-2, with a tentative D call TRBD1 (6 bases). The CDR3 sequence: CAWTRGFYGYTF. CDR3 DNA: TGTGCCTGGACTAGGGGGTTCTATGGCTACACCTTC.